The clone carrying this TCR beta chain occurred a few times. Its antigen remains unidentified. The record originates from a study of type 1 regulatory T cells. Turning to the study itself: This in vitro CD4 product, T-allo10, is enriched for Tr1 cells and alloantigen-specific.

This CDR3 is built from 13 residues. Germline V gene data show CDR1 as SQVTM and CDR2 as ANQGSEA. TCRdb itself ran the reads through MiXCR, one entry per CDR3 protein. This table has over 55,000 distinct CDR3 sequences, 63% appearing once. The sequence was collected from a human donor in good health. The chain links TRBV29-1 to TRBJ2-5; D might be TRBD2 (6 bases). Sequenced material: cultured T cells, either the whole culture or a sorted T cell fraction (not recorded which). Subset described: Tr1-enriched cell product generated in vitro against host alloantigens. The CDR3 protein is CSASGTRKETQYF. The CDR3, as DNA: TGCAGTGCATCCGGGACTCGCAAGGAGACCCAGTACTTC. Variable domain in full (rest from reference TRBV29-1 and TRBJ2-5): SAVISQKPSRDICQRGTSLTIQCQVDSQVTMMFWYRQQPGQSLTLIATANQGSEATYESGFVIDKFPISRPNLTFSTLTVSNMSPEDSSIYLCSASGTRKETQYFGPGTRLLVL.